These 20 T cell receptor beta chains originate from one sample sequenced in a study of T-cell memory formation after mild COVID-19. TCRdb reprocessed the 5' RACE reads with MiXCR, giving one entry per CDR3 protein. The data contain 450,000 to 650,000 distinct CDR3 sequences, about 22% of them seen just once; the ten biggest clones take up roughly 8.1%. The sequencing input was PBMCs or a T cell subset sorted from them (not recorded which). Receptors originate from an adult woman who had mild COVID-19 (a few samples of this study predate the infection). Cell type and time point are not known.

The rearrangement links TRBV9 to TRBJ1-3, with no clear D. The V gene's germline CDR1 is SGDLS and CDR2 YYNGEE. The CDR3 runs to 15 residues. The ends were cut back, 0 bases at V and 0 bases at J, with 7 bases in the middle. For the CDR3, the DNA is TGTGCCAGCAGCGTAGATGGCCACTCTGGAAACACCATATATTTT. As protein: CASSVDGHSGNTIYF.

This clonotype has a handful of counts. The chain recombines TRBV3-1 with TRBJ1-3; D may be TRBD1 (5 bases). Trimming left V 5 bases short and J 2 bases short, with 10 bases between. Germline CDR1 is LGHDT and CDR2 is YNNKEL (reference sequence). The CDR3 is 14 residues long. Here the CDR3 reads CASSYGTAGNTIYF. The CDR3 DNA reads as TGTGCCAGCAGCTACGGGACGGCTGGAAACACCATATATTTT.

CDR3 nucleotide sequence: TGTGCCAGCAGGCTAGACCCCGGGTCGGTCACCGGGGAGCTGTTTTTT. Translated: CASRLDPGSVTGELFF. This sequence joins TRBV6-5 and TRBJ2-2; D is unresolved. Germline V gene sequence: CDR1 MNHEY, CDR2 SVGAGI. V was trimmed by 6 bases and J by 4 bases, leaving 18 bases between them. The CDR3 consists of 16 residues.

The J gene is TRBJ2-7, the V gene TRBV7-6; 8 nucleotides match TRBD1. The ends lost 5 bases at V and 1 base at J; junction bases unmatched: 10. The germline V gene has CDR1 SGHVS and CDR2 FNYEAQ. CDR3 length: 16 residues. CDR3 sequence (DNA): TGTGCCAGCAGCCCGCACGGACAGGGTGCATCCTACGAGCAGTACTTC. Protein: CASSPHGQGASYEQYF.

The rearrangement joins TRBV9 to TRBJ1-1; maybe TRBD1 (5 bases). The V end was cut by 2 bases, the J end by 3 bases, with 11 bases between. There are 14 residues in the CDR3. Per the germline V gene, CDR1 is SGDLS and CDR2 is YYNGEE. The chain's CDR3 is CASSVLGEYTEAFF. The CDR3 coding sequence is TGTGCCAGCAGCGTCCTAGGGGAATACACTGAAGCTTTCTTT.

The chain uses TRBV7-8 and TRBJ2-5; the D gene is possibly TRBD1 (6 bases). This CDR3 has 16 residues. Germline CDR1 and CDR2: SGHVS and FQNEAQ. V shed 1 base and J shed 5 bases, with 17 bases lying between them. The CDR3 reads CASSLVYRAQTETQYF. In DNA form, the CDR3 reads TGTGCCAGCAGCTTAGTTTACAGGGCCCAGACGGAGACCCAGTACTTC.

The chain carries TRBV9 and TRBJ2-1; the D gene is possibly TRBD1 (5 bases). The germline V gene encodes CDR1 SGDLS and CDR2 YYNGEE. CDR3 length: 16 residues. With 0 bases removed from V and 6 bases from J, the gap between germline ends came to 16 bases. The CDR3 region has the DNA TGTGCCAGCAGCGTAGCCGACAGTGGCGGTTTCAATGAGCAGTTCTTC. Its translation is CASSVADSGGFNEQFF.

The chain links TRBV2 to TRBJ2-4, with a possible D match to TRBD1 (6 bases). The CDR3 runs to 16 residues. CDR1 and CDR2 (germline): SNHLY, FYNNEI. Trimming took off 9 bases at V and 0 bases at J, with 18 bases between the two ends. CDR3 sequence: CASVLPGQVAKNIQYF. The CDR3 DNA is TGTGCCAGTGTACTTCCGGGACAAGTAGCCAAAAACATTCAGTACTTC. Combining the CDR3 with reference TRBV2 and TRBJ2-4 gives the whole variable domain EPEVTQTPSHQVTQMGQEVILRCVPISNHLYFYWYRQILGQKVEFLVSFYNNEISEKSEIFDDQFSVERPDGSNFTLKIRSTKLEDSAMYFCASVLPGQVAKNIQYFGAGTRLSVL.

This clonotype showed up just a few times. The V gene is TRBV5-6, the J gene TRBJ2-5; D unresolved. Trimming took 0 bases from V and 5 from J, leaving 8 bases between them. CDR3 size: 13 residues. Germline V gene lookup returns CDR1 SGHDT and CDR2 YYEEEE. The CDR3 nucleotides are TGTGCCAGCAGCTTGGTTGCAGCCGAGACCCAGTACTTC. Translated, it gives CASSLVAAETQYF.

The rearrangement joins TRBV20-1 to TRBJ1-6, with TRBD1 identical over 9 bases. Germline-derived CDR1 and CDR2 are DFQATT and SNEGSKA (reference sequence). The length of the CDR3 is 15 residues. Written as DNA, the CDR3 is TGCAGCGCAGAACTTTCGGGACAGGGTAATTCACCCCTCCACTTT. Its protein product is CSAELSGQGNSPLHF.

There are a few counts of this clonotype. The CDR3 spells CSASGENTDTQYF. The CDR3 DNA follows: TGCTCCGCCAGCGGGGAGAACACAGATACGCAGTATTTT. This chain connects TRBV20-1 to TRBJ2-3; 7 bases map to TRBD2. Looked up from germline, CDR1 is DFQATT and CDR2 is SNEGSKA (reference sequence). The CDR3 runs 13 residues.

This clonotype appeared a few times. The chain joins TRBV10-3 to TRBJ2-7; 7 bases align to TRBD2. V shed 4 bases and J 4 bases; nucleotides not matched to a gene: 10. This CDR3 is 15 amino acids long. Germline loops: CDR1 ENHRY, CDR2 SYGVKD. CDR3 in DNA: TGTGCCATCAGTGGGACGCAAGCGGGAAGATACGAGCAGTACTTC. This encodes CAISGTQAGRYEQYF.

The V call is TRBV24-1, the J call TRBJ2-5; D remains unclear. The CDR3 is 13 residues long. Trimming took off 4 bases at V and 5 bases at J, with 10 bases between the two ends. From germline, CDR1 is KGHDR and CDR2 SFDVKD. The CDR3 spells CATSDPYGETQYF. In nucleotides, the CDR3 is TGTGCCACCAGTGACCCTTACGGGGAGACCCAGTACTTC.

The rearrangement uses TRBV11-3 and TRBJ2-1, with D unresolved. The germline CDR1 and CDR2 sequences are SGHNT and YENEEA. V was pared by 5 bases and J by 3 bases, with 8 bases between. This CDR3 region has 13 residues. In DNA, the CDR3 is TGTGCCAGCAGCCTCAGTAACTACAATGAGCAGTTCTTC. Encoded protein: CASSLSNYNEQFF.

V gene TRBV27 combines with J gene TRBJ2-2; D may correspond to TRBD1 or TRBD2 (5 bases each). The CDR3 is made up of 15 amino acids. Germline-derived CDR1 and CDR2 are MNHEY and SMNVEV (reference sequence). The ends were cut back, 2 bases at V and 7 bases at J, with 14 bases in the middle. This CDR3 reads CASSLRSGSIGELFF. The CDR3 DNA is TGTGCCAGCAGTTTAAGGTCAGGGAGCATCGGGGAGCTGTTTTTT.

This clonotype was found many times. V gene TRBV15 combines with J gene TRBJ2-1; D may be TRBD1 (6 bases). V gave up 0 bases and J gave up 7 bases, with 13 bases separating them. This CDR3 spans 15 amino acids. Germline V gene sequence: CDR1 LNHNV, CDR2 YYDKDF (reference sequence). CDR3 coding DNA: TGTGCCACCAGCAGAGACCGGACAGTGGTTAATGAGCAGTTCTTC. The encoded protein is CATSRDRTVVNEQFF.

The chain combines TRBV3-1 with TRBJ2-2, with 8 bases identical to TRBD1. V trimming: 1 base; J trimming: 7 bases; junction bases outside the gene matches: 5. The CDR3 loop spans 15 amino acids. Looked up from germline, CDR1 is LGHDT and CDR2 is YNNKEL (reference sequence). The CDR3 bases are TGTGCCAGCAGCCAAGGGGCAGGGGGCTTCGGGGAGCTGTTTTTT. Protein product: CASSQGAGGFGELFF.

This clonotype has a handful of counts. The chain couples TRBV19 to TRBJ2-3; D unclear. This CDR3 comprises 11 residues. CDR1 LNHDA and CDR2 SQIVND come from the germline V gene (reference sequence). V was clipped by 3 bases and J by 5 bases, with 3 bases between them. For the CDR3, the DNA is TGTGCCAGTAGTATTAAAGATACGCAGTATTTT. It codes for CASSIKDTQYF.

This chain uses TRBV5-4 with TRBJ1-6, with D hard to call. V was shortened by 1 base and J by 4 bases, with 6 bases between the two germline ends. The CDR3 sequence is 14 residues long. The germline V gene has CDR1 SGHNT and CDR2 YYREEE (reference sequence). Here the CDR3 reads CASSLPGYNSPLHF. CDR3 nucleotide sequence: TGTGCCAGCAGCTTGCCGGGTTATAATTCACCCCTCCACTTT.

This clonotype has a single count. This chain joins TRBV18 and TRBJ2-2, with D perhaps TRBD2 (5 bases). CDR1 and CDR2 (germline): KGHSH, LQKENI. The CDR3 runs 14 residues. Trimming left V 2 bases short and J 7 bases short, with 11 bases between. This CDR3 is CASSPTSSVGELFF. The CDR3 DNA reads as TGTGCCAGCTCACCAACTAGTTCTGTCGGGGAGCTGTTTTTT.